This passage covers 30 T cell receptor beta chains from one sample sequenced in a study of HIV-infected children after antiretroviral therapy interruption. Treatment reported: PENTA 11 planned treatment interruption arm or continuous ART arm. A 3' RACE protocol on RNA, with unique molecular identifiers, produced the TCR library. TCRdb reprocessed the 3' RACE reads with MiXCR, giving one entry per CDR3 protein. The table includes about 89,000 distinct CDR3 sequences, under 8% detected once. The input for sequencing was CD45RA+ CD4+ T cells from PBMCs, pooled from several time points, taken from a donor given antiretroviral therapy, either interrupted or continuous. The subset: naive CD4+ CD45RA+ CD45RO- T cells. The origin of the receptors is a pool of human donors with HIV.

J is TRBJ2-1 and V is TRBV14, with 8 nucleotides matching TRBD1. After removal of 1 base from V and 8 bases from J, the junction contained 7 bases not matched to a gene. The CDR3 contains 15 residues. Germline V lookup: CDR1 SGHDN, CDR2 FVKESK. CDR3 coding DNA: TGTGCCAGCAGCCAAGCCCCAGGGGGCATCGATGAGCAGTTCTTC. Its protein is CASSQAPGGIDEQFF.

This clonotype was observed at least ten times. The chain combines TRBV5-1 with TRBJ2-5; D uncertain. CDR1 and CDR2 (germline): SGHRS, YFSETQ. The CDR3 runs to 14 residues. V was cut by 0 bases and J by 5 bases, with 11 bases left in between. Here the CDR3 reads CASSLVDGVETQYF. DNA of the CDR3: TGCGCCAGCAGCTTGGTCGATGGCGTGGAGACCCAGTACTTC.

This clonotype was detected ten times or more. CDR3 DNA sequence: TGCGCCAGCAGCCAAATTATTTGGAATGAGCAGTTCTTC. Its translation is CASSQIIWNEQFF. The chain employs TRBV4-1 and TRBJ2-1, with D unresolved. The CDR3 loop spans 13 amino acids. V lost 2 bases and J 7 bases, leaving 9 bases between the germline ends. Germline lookup yields CDR1 MGHRA and CDR2 YSYEKL.

The sample holds a few counts of this clonotype. This chain joins TRBV6-5 and TRBJ2-1, with 7 bases fitting TRBD1. The CDR3 totals 16 residues. Germline assignment: CDR1 MNHEY and CDR2 SVGAGI. J was trimmed by 0 bases and V by 6 bases; bases with no gene match: 8. The CDR3: CASRTTGASSYNEQFF. The CDR3 coding sequence is TGTGCCAGCAGAACCACAGGGGCCTCCTCCTACAATGAGCAGTTCTTC.

This clonotype was counted at least ten times. The chain joins TRBV5-4 to TRBJ2-3; D call uncertain. Per the germline V gene, CDR1 is SGHNT and CDR2 is YYREEE (reference sequence). The V end lost 0 bases, the J end lost 3 bases, and 11 bases lay between the germline ends. This CDR3 spans 15 amino acids. The CDR3 DNA reads TGTGCCAGCAGCTTGGTTGTCTCTAGAACAGATACGCAGTATTTT. Amino acids: CASSLVVSRTDTQYF.

As to this clonotype: A much larger clone is a single base away; this may be a read error. The CDR3 sequence: CAAGVATQYF. As DNA, the CDR3 is TGTGCCGCTGGGGTGGCCACGCAGTATTTT. The chain joins TRBV6-5 to TRBJ2-3; no definite D call. The CDR3 spans 10 residues. CDR1 and CDR2 from the germline V gene are MNHEY and SVGAGI. Trimming cost V 11 bases and J 9 bases, with 12 bases left between them.

The chain uses TRBV5-1 and TRBJ2-1; TRBD1 agrees at 8 bases. The CDR3 covers 12 residues. Trimming removed 4 bases from V and 12 bases from J; junction bases left unmatched: 6. Germline V gives CDR1 SGHRS, CDR2 YFSETQ. The CDR3, as DNA: TGCGCCAGCAGCATGATCGGGACAGGGCAGTTCTTC. Translated: CASSMIGTGQFF.

In its sample, this clonotype was seen many times. The chain joins TRBV6-1 to TRBJ2-7, with TRBD1 matching over 9 bases. The V segment lost 3 bases and the J segment 3 bases; nucleotides outside the gene matches: 6. CDR1 and CDR2 from the germline V gene are MNHNS and SASEGT. This CDR3 has 15 residues. The CDR3 DNA follows: TGTGCCAGCAGTGATGGGACAGGGCCCCTCTACGAGCAGTACTTC. Translated: CASSDGTGPLYEQYF.

This clonotype was seen at least ten times. V and J are TRBV6-1 and TRBJ2-6; no clear D. Deletions cut 4 bases from V and 4 bases from J, with 11 bases between. This CDR3 is built from 15 residues. CDR1 is MNHNS, CDR2 SASEGT, per germline. This chain's CDR3 is CASSGASRGANVLTF. The DNA for the CDR3 is TGTGCCAGCAGTGGGGCTTCCCGGGGGGCCAACGTCCTGACTTTC.

This clonotype was recorded many times. The chain recombines TRBV15 with TRBJ1-6; possibly TRBD1 for D (6 bases). Germline assignment: CDR1 LNHNV and CDR2 YYDKDF (reference sequence). CDR3 size: 14 residues. Trimming removed 6 bases at V and 10 bases at J, with 16 bases between. CDR3 protein: CATSTGTRTSPLHF. Written as DNA, the CDR3 is TGTGCCACCAGTACCGGGACAAGGACGTCACCCCTCCACTTT. Complete variable domain (other parts from reference TRBV15 and TRBJ1-6): DAMVIQNPRYQVTQFGKPVTLSCSQTLNHNVMYWYQQKSSQAPKLLFHYYDKDFNNEADTPDNFQSRRPNTSFCFLDIRSPGLGDTAMYLCATSTGTRTSPLHFGNGTRLTVT.

The genes are TRBV5-1 and TRBJ2-3; no reliable D call. Looked up from germline, CDR1 is SGHRS and CDR2 is YFSETQ. V gave up 6 bases and J gave up 2 bases, with 16 bases separating them. The CDR3 is 15 amino acids. CDR3 loop: CASTNRLGYTDTQYF. Here the CDR3 DNA reads TGCGCCAGCACCAACCGGCTGGGGTACACAGATACGCAGTATTTT.

The table lists this clonotype with a few counts. The chain recombines TRBV2 with TRBJ2-5; 8 bases line up with TRBD1. Germline V lookup: CDR1 SNHLY, CDR2 FYNNEI. J was trimmed by 2 bases and V by 4 bases; bases with no gene match: 9. This CDR3 has 16 amino acids. The CDR3 sequence is CASSVQTGTGQETQYF. The CDR3 nucleotides are TGTGCCAGCAGTGTACAAACCGGGACAGGACAAGAGACCCAGTACTTC.

The chain links TRBV6-1 to TRBJ2-7; 8 nucleotides line up with TRBD2. Germline-derived CDR1 and CDR2 are MNHNS and SASEGT. V was pared by 0 bases and J by 1 base, with 5 bases of the junction left unmatched. This CDR3 is 16 amino acids long. CDR3 in DNA: TGTGCCAGCAGTGAAGCGGCCAGCGGGGGATCCTACGAGCAGTACTTC. It is translated as CASSEAASGGSYEQYF.

This clonotype was recorded at least ten times. The chain carries TRBV5-1 and TRBJ2-1, with TRBD1 identical over 9 bases. From germline, CDR1 is SGHRS and CDR2 YFSETQ. J gave up 8 bases and V 2 bases, and 11 bases lay outside the gene matches. The CDR3 has 16 residues. The CDR3 sequence is CASSFYPGQGGDEQFF. In nucleotides, the CDR3 is TGCGCCAGCAGCTTCTACCCGGGACAGGGAGGCGATGAGCAGTTCTTC.

This clonotype occurred many times. V gene TRBV6-1 combines with J gene TRBJ2-5, with a weak D call TRBD1 (5 bases). Germline V lookup: CDR1 MNHNS, CDR2 SASEGT. The CDR3 loop spans 15 amino acids. The V end lost 2 bases, the J end lost 3 bases, and 13 bases lay between the germline ends. The CDR3 spells CASSEILEGEETQYF. CDR3 coding DNA: TGTGCCAGCAGTGAAATCCTGGAAGGGGAAGAGACCCAGTACTTC.

This clonotype was seen ten or more times. The chain joins TRBV18 to TRBJ2-5; D is uncertain. V gave up 2 bases and J gave up 1 base, with 5 bases separating them. Germline loops: CDR1 KGHSH, CDR2 LQKENI. The CDR3 is made up of 13 amino acids. The CDR3 nucleotides are TGTGCCAGCTCACCAGGTTCCCAAGAGACCCAGTACTTC. Translating gives CASSPGSQETQYF.

This clonotype was counted at least ten times. The V and J genes are TRBV6-6 and TRBJ2-5; no firm D call. This CDR3 spans 13 amino acids. The germline V and J ends were trimmed by 7 bases and 0 bases, with 9 bases remaining between them. Per germline, CDR1 MNHNY and CDR2 SVGAGI (reference sequence). DNA for the CDR3: TGTGCCAGCAAGCACAGAAACCAAGAGACCCAGTACTTC. It specifies CASKHRNQETQYF.

This clonotype was recorded at least ten times. The rearrangement uses TRBV5-8 and TRBJ1-1; 10 bases line up with TRBD1. V dropped 3 bases and J dropped 11; count of bases not matched to a gene: 4. The CDR3 covers 12 residues. Germline assignment: CDR1 SGHTS and CDR2 YDEGEE. The DNA of the CDR3 is TGTGCCAGCAGCTCCGGACAGGGGGGCGCTTTCTTT. This encodes CASSSGQGGAFF.

This clonotype was counted at least ten times. This rearrangement joins TRBV5-1 to TRBJ2-7; no clear D gene. Between the trimmed V and J ends, which lost 4 bases and 5 bases, there was a span of 22 bases. Per the germline V gene, CDR1 is SGHRS and CDR2 is YFSETQ. The CDR3 spans 16 residues. The CDR3 sequence is CASSARKKLSLDEQYF. In DNA, the CDR3 is TGCGCCAGCAGCGCCCGGAAAAAGCTTTCGTTGGACGAGCAGTACTTC.

This clonotype was recorded at least ten times. The chain employs TRBV12-3 or TRBV12-4 and TRBJ2-1; D remains ambiguous. CDR3 length: 16 residues. V was trimmed by 5 bases and J by 0 bases, leaving 14 bases between them. The DNA for the CDR3 is TGTGCCAGCAGTCCACGATGGGTCTCCTCCTACAATGAGCAGTTCTTC. Amino acid sequence: CASSPRWVSSYNEQFF.

This clonotype occurred many times. The gene calls are TRBV18 and TRBJ1-1; D not resolved. The length of the CDR3 is 13 residues. The V gene's germline CDR1 is KGHSH and CDR2 LQKENI. V was cut by 3 bases and J by 1 base, with 6 bases left in between. The CDR3 protein is CASSPAENTEAFF. As DNA, the CDR3 is TGTGCCAGCTCACCGGCAGAGAACACTGAAGCTTTCTTT. Combining the CDR3 with reference TRBV18 and TRBJ1-1 gives the whole variable domain NAGVMQNPRHLVRRRGQEARLRCSPMKGHSHVYWYRQLPEEGLKFMVYLQKENIIDESGMPKERFSAEFPKEGPSILRIQQVVRGDSAAYFCASSPAENTEAFFGQGTRLTVV.

This clonotype was picked up many times. The chain links TRBV11-2 to TRBJ1-2; tentative D call: TRBD1 (5 bases). In germline, CDR1 is SGHAT, CDR2 FQNNGV. Trimming shortened V by 6 bases and J by 1 base, and 9 bases separated the two germline ends. This CDR3 has 13 residues. The chain's CDR3 is CASSQGFNYGYTF. The CDR3 DNA reads TGTGCCAGCAGTCAGGGCTTTAACTATGGCTACACCTTC.

The V call is TRBV19, the J call TRBJ2-2, with 7 bases that match TRBD1. Per germline, CDR1 LNHDA and CDR2 SQIVND (reference sequence). V dropped 4 bases and J dropped 6; count of bases not matched to a gene: 2. The CDR3 totals 13 residues. CDR3 DNA sequence: TGTGCCAGTAGTAGACAGGGACCCGGGGAGCTGTTTTTT. It is translated as CASSRQGPGELFF.

This clonotype showed up many times. This chain connects TRBV20-1 to TRBJ1-1; no firm D call. This CDR3 is built from 10 residues. Germline V CDR1 and CDR2: DFQATT, SNEGSKA (reference sequence). The V end lost 6 bases, the J end lost 5 bases, and 7 bases lay between the germline ends. The CDR3: CSARETEAFF. CDR3 in DNA: TGCAGTGCACGGGAAACTGAAGCTTTCTTT.

This clonotype was seen repeatedly, ten times or more. The chain joins TRBV14 to TRBJ2-1; a weak D match, TRBD1 (5 bases). The CDR3 contains 15 residues. CDR1 is SGHDN, CDR2 FVKESK, per germline. V gave up 1 base and J gave up 7 bases, with 14 bases separating them. The CDR3 nucleotides read TGTGCCAGCAGCCAAGTAGCAGGGCCGATGAATGAGCAGTTCTTC. Protein product: CASSQVAGPMNEQFF.

Many counts were recorded for this clonotype. The V and J genes are TRBV2 and TRBJ1-2; D perhaps matches TRBD1 (6 bases). Germline V CDR1 and CDR2: SNHLY, FYNNEI. The CDR3 runs to 16 residues. Between the trimmed V and J ends, which lost 2 bases and 4 bases, there was a span of 17 bases. CDR3 coding DNA: TGTGCCAGCAGTGAAAGTAGTGGACAGCAAGTCTATGGCTACACCTTC. Translated, it gives CASSESSGQQVYGYTF.

V is TRBV27 and J is TRBJ2-6; TRBD1 or TRBD2 may be the D gene (5 bases each). Germline CDR1 MNHEY, CDR2 SMNVEV (reference sequence). Trimming removed 2 bases at V and 1 base at J, with 12 bases between. CDR3 length: 17 amino acids. The CDR3 sequence is CASSLGGILSGANVLTF. DNA of the CDR3: TGTGCCAGCAGTTTAGGGGGTATTTTGTCTGGGGCCAACGTCCTGACTTTC.

This clonotype occurred many times. This chain links TRBV19 with TRBJ1-6; a possible D gene is TRBD1 (6 bases). Trimming cost V 4 bases and J 10 bases, with 23 bases left between them. CDR1 and CDR2 (germline): LNHDA, SQIVND (reference sequence). The CDR3 covers 17 residues. The CDR3 loop reads CASSTYVRTVGNSPLHF. In DNA, the CDR3 is TGTGCCAGTAGTACCTACGTGAGGACAGTAGGAAACTCACCCCTCCACTTT.

Many counts were recorded for this clonotype. The rearrangement links TRBV18 to TRBJ1-1, with D tentatively TRBD1 (5 bases). This CDR3 has 14 residues. The V end was cut by 6 bases, the J end by 1 base, with 12 bases between. Germline assignment: CDR1 KGHSH and CDR2 LQKENI. CDR3 in DNA: TGTGCCAGCTCTCTCTCTGGACAGAACACTGAAGCTTTCTTT. It encodes CASSLSGQNTEAFF.

This clonotype appeared many times. A junction boundary mismatches the germline segment, possibly from a read error. CDR3 sequence: CASSLAGGAVNEKLFF. As DNA, the CDR3 is TGTGCCAGCAGTCTAGCTGGGGGTGCCGTTAATGAAAAACTGTTTTTT. The rearrangement links TRBV12-3 or TRBV12-4 to TRBJ1-4; TRBD1 might be the D (5 bases). The CDR3 length is 16 residues.